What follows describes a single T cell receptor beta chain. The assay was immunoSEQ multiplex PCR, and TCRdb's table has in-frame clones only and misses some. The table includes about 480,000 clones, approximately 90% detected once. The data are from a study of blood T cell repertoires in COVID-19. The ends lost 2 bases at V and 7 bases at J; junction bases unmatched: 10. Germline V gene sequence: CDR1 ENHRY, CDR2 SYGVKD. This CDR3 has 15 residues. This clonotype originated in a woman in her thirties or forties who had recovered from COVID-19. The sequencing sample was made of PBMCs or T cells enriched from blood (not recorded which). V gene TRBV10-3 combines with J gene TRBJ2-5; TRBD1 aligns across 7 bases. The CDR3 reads CAISERLTGVGTQYF. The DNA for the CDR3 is TGTGCCATCAGTGAGAGGCTCACAGGGGTAGGGACCCAGTACTTC.